What follows are 29 T cell receptor beta chains derived from one specimen sequenced in a study of T cells in Graves' hyperthyroidism and ophthalmopathy. From RNA transcripts, TCR beta CDR3 regions were amplified. The HTBI primer set served for first-round RT-PCR of the TCR CDR3. TCRdb independently ran MiXCR on the multiplex PCR reads; one entry per CDR3 protein. The data show roughly 280,000 distinct CDR3 sequences, with approximately 21% seen just once and 50% to 75% held by the top ten. The sequenced sample consisted of blood. The receptors derive from a man aged 25 to 45 with Graves' ophthalmopathy.

The chain carries TRBV28 and TRBJ2-3; D may be TRBD2 (5 bases). Germline V gene data show CDR1 as MDHEN and CDR2 as SYDVKM. The CDR3 is 15 residues long. V was clipped by 7 bases and J by 0 bases, with 14 bases between them. CDR3 loop: CASIASGRSTDTQYF. As DNA, the CDR3 is TGTGCCAGCATAGCGAGCGGTAGAAGCACAGATACGCAGTATTTT. The complete variable domain, with remaining parts taken from reference TRBV28 and TRBJ2-3, reads DVKVTQSSRYLVKRTGEKVFLECVQDMDHENMFWYRQDPGLGLRLIYFSYDVKMKEKGDIPEGYSVSREKKERFSLILESASTNQTSMYLCASIASGRSTDTQYFGPGTRLTVL.

This clonotype was detected ten times or more. The chain couples TRBV28 to TRBJ1-5; D perhaps matches TRBD1 (6 bases). In germline, CDR1 is MDHEN, CDR2 SYDVKM. Deletions cut 5 bases from V and 0 bases from J, with 11 bases between. This CDR3 is 15 amino acids long. CDR3 region: CASSQTGRSNQPQHF. Written as DNA, the CDR3 is TGTGCCAGCAGTCAAACAGGGCGTAGCAATCAGCCCCAGCATTTT.

There are a few counts of this clonotype. The chain recombines TRBV2 with TRBJ1-5; TRBD1 matches at 7 bases. With V trimmed by 4 bases and J by 3 bases, 6 bases remained unmatched. The CDR3 is 15 residues long. Germline loops: CDR1 SNHLY, CDR2 FYNNEI. The CDR3 sequence is CASSGGGQTNQPQHF. CDR3 coding DNA: TGTGCCAGCAGTGGGGGGGGACAGACCAATCAGCCCCAGCATTTT.

This clonotype was counted between two and nine times. The V and J genes are TRBV9 and TRBJ2-7, with 14 positions matching TRBD2. The CDR3 consists of 16 residues. V trimming: 3 bases; J trimming: 0 bases; junction bases outside the gene matches: 2. Germline V gives CDR1 SGDLS, CDR2 YYNGEE. For the CDR3, the DNA is TGTGCCAGCAGCGCGGGACTAGCGGGAGCCTCCTACGAGCAGTACTTC. This sequence encodes CASSAGLAGASYEQYF.

The J gene is TRBJ2-2, the V gene TRBV7-3; TRBD2 matches 11 bases. The germline gives CDR1 SGHTA, CDR2 FQGTGA. The CDR3 extends over 15 amino acids. V gave up 8 bases and J gave up 4 bases; unmatched junction bases: 6. This chain's CDR3 is CASRGSGRGTGELFF. CDR3 nucleotide sequence: TGTGCCAGCCGCGGTAGCGGGAGGGGCACCGGGGAGCTGTTTTTT.

This clonotype occurred many times. The chain is built from TRBV11-2 and TRBJ2-3; D assignment may be TRBD1 or TRBD2 (5 bases each). CDR1 and CDR2 from the germline V gene are SGHAT and FQNNGV. Trimming took off 2 bases at V and 3 bases at J, with 12 bases between the two ends. This CDR3 comprises 15 residues. The CDR3 loop reads CASSLKGWETDTQYF. CDR3 nucleotides: TGTGCCAGCAGCTTAAAGGGGTGGGAGACAGATACGCAGTATTTT.

This clonotype was detected ten times or more. CDR3 nucleotide sequence: TGTGCCAGCTCACCACCTTCGGCAGGACACATGGAGCAGTTCTTC. It yields the protein CASSPPSAGHMEQFF. The chain employs TRBV18 and TRBJ2-1; tentative D call: TRBD1 (5 bases). The germline V gene has CDR1 KGHSH and CDR2 LQKENI. The CDR3 has 15 residues. Trimming stripped 0 bases from V and 10 bases from J, with 16 bases between.

The chain employs TRBV5-1 and TRBJ2-7; 15 nucleotides align to TRBD2. CDR3 length: 16 residues. The V gene's germline CDR1 is SGHRS and CDR2 YFSETQ. V trimming: 2 bases; J trimming: 3 bases; junction bases outside the gene matches: 3. CDR3 in DNA: TGCGCCAGCAGCTTCGGACTAGCGGGAGGGAGCTACGAGCAGTACTTC. This encodes CASSFGLAGGSYEQYF.

This clonotype was observed at least ten times. The chain carries TRBV3-1 and TRBJ2-1; no reliable D call. Germline CDR1 LGHDT, CDR2 YNNKEL (reference sequence). The CDR3 is made up of 16 amino acids. With 6 bases removed from V and 1 base from J, the gap between germline ends came to 16 bases. CDR3 in amino acids: CASSLTLSTSYNEQFF. The CDR3 DNA follows: TGTGCCAGCAGTCTAACGCTCAGTACTTCCTACAATGAGCAGTTCTTC.

The chain joins TRBV10-2 to TRBJ1-2; no clear D gene. Trimming removed 0 bases at V and 2 bases at J, with 7 bases between. The CDR3 contains 14 residues. Germline V gives CDR1 WSHSY, CDR2 SAAADI. The CDR3 DNA sequence: TGCGCCAGCAGTGAGTCGGGCAGGAACTATGGCTACACCTTC. It encodes CASSESGRNYGYTF.

The V and J genes are TRBV6-2 or TRBV6-3 and TRBJ1-1; D is uncertain. The CDR3 is 15 amino acids. Trimming pared 6 bases from V and 2 bases from J, leaving 16 bases between. The V gene's germline CDR1 is MNHEY and CDR2 SVGEGT. CDR3 in amino acids: CASRPPGESNTEAFF. The CDR3, as DNA: TGTGCCAGCAGGCCCCCGGGAGAGAGTAACACTGAAGCTTTCTTT.

The table lists this clonotype with many counts. V gene TRBV6-2 or TRBV6-3 combines with J gene TRBJ2-1, with 10 bases lining up with TRBD1. CDR1 is MNHEY, CDR2 SVGEGT, per germline. CDR3 size: 15 residues. V shed 2 bases, J shed 8 bases, and the junction held 6 bases outside the gene matches. The DNA of the CDR3 is TGTGCCAGCAGTTACGGCAGGGACAGGGGCCATGAGCAGTTCTTC. It specifies CASSYGRDRGHEQFF.

This chain uses TRBV30 with TRBJ2-3; D might be TRBD2 (5 bases). The CDR3 has 14 amino acids. V was shortened by 5 bases and J by 0 bases, with 12 bases between the two germline ends. Germline CDR1 and CDR2: GTSNPN and SVGIG (reference sequence). CDR3 bases: TGTGCCTGGGCGTGGCGGGCTAGCACAGATACGCAGTATTTT. Translation gives CAWAWRASTDTQYF.

This clonotype was detected only a few times. V is TRBV30 and J is TRBJ2-5, with D tentatively TRBD2 (6 bases). The CDR3 runs 16 residues. Germline CDR1 reads GTSNPN; CDR2 reads SVGIG (reference sequence). Trimming pared 0 bases from V and 5 bases from J, leaving 19 bases between. The CDR3 nucleotides are TGTGCCTGGAGTGTACGAGGAGGGGCCTTAAGGGAGACCCAGTACTTC. Translated, it gives CAWSVRGGALRETQYF.

This clonotype was found a few times. The rearrangement uses TRBV6-1 and TRBJ2-4, with a possible D match to TRBD2 (5 bases). The CDR3 loop spans 11 amino acids. V dropped 6 bases and J dropped 7 bases, with 7 bases sitting between them. Germline CDR1 MNHNS, CDR2 SASEGT. The CDR3 region is CASRRVNIQYF. The CDR3 DNA sequence: TGTGCCAGCAGGCGGGTGAACATTCAGTACTTC.

V usage is TRBV12-3 or TRBV12-4 and J usage is TRBJ1-5; maybe TRBD1 (5 bases). V lost 5 bases, J lost 0 bases, and 14 bases lay in between. The CDR3 is 16 amino acids. The CDR3 reads CASSPPGLYSNQPQHF. The DNA of the CDR3 is TGTGCCAGCAGTCCCCCGGGACTGTATAGCAATCAGCCCCAGCATTTT.

V is TRBV5-1 and J is TRBJ1-2; D not certain. This CDR3 contains 14 residues. Germline V gene sequence: CDR1 SGHRS, CDR2 YFSETQ. V was trimmed by 1 base and J by 4 bases, leaving 11 bases between them. CDR3 protein: CASSLSRDSYGYTF. The CDR3, as DNA: TGCGCCAGCAGCTTGTCCCGGGATAGCTATGGCTACACCTTC.

This clonotype was detected ten times or more. The chain employs TRBV5-1 and TRBJ1-3, with D perhaps TRBD1 (5 bases). The V gene lost 0 bases and the J gene lost 0 bases, with 10 bases spanning the gap. CDR1 is SGHRS, CDR2 YFSETQ, per germline. CDR3 size: 16 residues. The CDR3 loop is CASSLGQLGSGNTIYF. CDR3 bases: TGCGCCAGCAGCTTGGGACAGCTAGGCTCTGGAAACACCATATATTTT. Looking up the rest from reference TRBV5-1 and TRBJ1-3 gives the full variable domain: KAGVTQTPRYLIKTRGQQVTLSCSPISGHRSVSWYQQTPGQGLQFLFEYFSETQRNKGNFPGRFSGRQFSNSRSEMNVSTLELGDSALYLCASSLGQLGSGNTIYFGEGSWLTVV.

The V and J genes are TRBV20-1 and TRBJ2-1, with 11 bases aligning to TRBD2. CDR1 and CDR2 from the germline V gene are DFQATT and SNEGSKA (reference sequence). V lost 3 bases to trimming and J lost 4 bases; unmatched junction nucleotides: 5. The CDR3 extends over 15 amino acids. The CDR3 nucleotides read TGCAGTGCTAGTAAGAGACTAGCGGGATACAATGAGCAGTTCTTC. Translating it yields CSASKRLAGYNEQFF.

This sequence joins TRBV5-1 and TRBJ2-7; TRBD1 might be the D (7 bases). Trimming left V 2 bases short and J 4 bases short, with 19 bases between. Germline CDR1 is SGHRS and CDR2 is YFSETQ. This CDR3 region has 16 residues. The CDR3 nucleotides read TGCGCCAGCAGCTTCTGGGCGGGGACAGAAGTTTACGAGCAGTACTTC. Translating it yields CASSFWAGTEVYEQYF.

This clonotype was counted ten times or more. The chain uses TRBV11-2 and TRBJ2-6; weak D call: TRBD1 (5 bases). The V end lost 5 bases, the J end lost 1 base, and 15 bases lay between the germline ends. CDR3 length: 17 residues. CDR1 is SGHAT and CDR2 is FQNNGV in the germline V gene. Written as DNA, the CDR3 is TGTGCCAGCAGCGATGGGGCAGGGATGTCTGGGGCCAACGTCCTGACTTTC. It yields the protein CASSDGAGMSGANVLTF.

The V and J genes are TRBV6-2 or TRBV6-3 and TRBJ2-1; D remains unclear. The CDR3 has 13 residues. The V gene lost 2 bases and the J gene lost 6 bases, with 8 bases spanning the gap. Germline loops: CDR1 MNHEY, CDR2 SVGEGT. The CDR3 region is CASSYALANEQFF. The CDR3 DNA is TGTGCCAGCAGTTACGCGCTGGCCAATGAGCAGTTCTTC.

The V and J genes are TRBV6-2 or TRBV6-3 and TRBJ2-1, with 8 nucleotides matching TRBD2. The CDR3 totals 16 residues. CDR1 and CDR2 from the germline V gene are MNHEY and SVGEGT. V was pared by 11 bases and J by 8 bases, with 20 bases of the junction left unmatched. CDR3 DNA: TGTGCCTACAGCCGGGGAGGGCCAGCGGGAGTTGATGAGCAGTTCTTC. This sequence encodes CAYSRGGPAGVDEQFF.

V usage is TRBV28 and J usage is TRBJ2-7, with a tentative D call TRBD1 (6 bases). This CDR3 is built from 14 residues. The germline V and J ends were trimmed by 8 bases and 0 bases, with 14 bases remaining between them. Germline V gives CDR1 MDHEN, CDR2 SYDVKM. The CDR3 here is CASYGNRDSYEQYF. DNA of the CDR3: TGTGCCAGCTATGGCAACAGGGACTCCTACGAGCAGTACTTC.

In this sample, this clonotype turned up a few times. The chain recombines TRBV2 with TRBJ1-5; a possible D gene is TRBD1 (5 bases). The CDR3 consists of 15 residues. Trimming removed 4 bases at V and 0 bases at J, with 10 bases between. The germline CDR1 and CDR2 sequences are SNHLY and FYNNEI. In DNA, the CDR3 is TGTGCCAGCAGTGGGGGGGGGAATAGCAATCAGCCCCAGCATTTT. This sequence encodes CASSGGGNSNQPQHF.

The CDR3 DNA is TGTGCCAGCTCACAACCAGGACAGGGGGCGTATGGGGCCAACGTCCTGACTTTC. As protein: CASSQPGQGAYGANVLTF. The rearrangement uses TRBV18 and TRBJ2-6; 11 nucleotides line up with TRBD1. Germline CDR1 reads KGHSH; CDR2 reads LQKENI. V gave up 4 bases and J gave up 3 bases; unmatched junction bases: 8. The CDR3 totals 18 residues. The whole variable domain, filled in from reference TRBV18 and TRBJ2-6, reads NAGVMQNPRHLVRRRGQEARLRCSPMKGHSHVYWYRQLPEEGLKFMVYLQKENIIDESGMPKERFSAEFPKEGPSILRIQQVVRGDSAAYFCASSQPGQGAYGANVLTFGAGSRLTVL.

This clonotype was seen ten or more times. The CDR3 loop reads CAWSGTVSEAFF. In DNA form, the CDR3 reads TGTGCCTGGAGTGGCACAGTCTCCGAAGCTTTCTTT. V is TRBV30 and J is TRBJ1-1; D remains ambiguous. This CDR3 spans 12 amino acids. Deletions cut 1 base from V and 8 bases from J, with 11 bases between. Looked up from germline, CDR1 is GTSNPN and CDR2 is SVGIG (reference sequence).

This clonotype has more than one count but fewer than ten. CDR3: CSAGGGQMNTEAFF. The CDR3 DNA follows: TGCAGTGCTGGCGGGGGACAGATGAACACTGAAGCTTTCTTT. The chain uses TRBV20-1 and TRBJ1-1, with TRBD1 identical over 7 bases. V lost 5 bases to trimming and J lost 0 bases; unmatched junction nucleotides: 6. Germline V gene data show CDR1 as DFQATT and CDR2 as SNEGSKA (reference sequence). This CDR3 is 14 amino acids long.

Note on this clonotype: This may be a read error, as it is one base from a much larger clone. The rearrangement joins TRBV20-1 to TRBJ2-1; 14 bases are shared with TRBD2. Germline V CDR1 and CDR2: DFQATT, SNEGSKA (reference sequence). J lost 0 bases, V lost 5 bases, and 0 bases had no gene match. The CDR3 loop spans 15 amino acids. The CDR3 DNA reads TGCAGTGCTGGGACTAGCGGGAGCTCCTACAATGAGCAGTTCTTC. Protein product: CSAGTSGSSYNEQFF.